Listed below are T cell receptor beta chains from one sample, sequenced in a study of a mutant IDH1 vaccine in newly diagnosed glioma. Clones were read by immunoSEQ multiplex PCR, and TCRdb kept only the in-frame ones, dropping some. The sample holds roughly 84,000 clones, roughly four fifths seen once. Sequenced here: PBMCs, sampled from a glioma patient treated with radiotherapy, temozolomide or both. All receptors come from a man aged 35-49 years with glioma. Some clones in this sample may be carry-over from other donors' samples. CDR3s include the opening cysteine and the closing phenylalanine or tryptophan. D genes are given only for firm matches. Only some rows state a clone size, as once, few, many or a class for expanded clones.

D: TRBD1
size: -
J: TRBJ1-4
V: TRBV7-9
length: 14
CDR3: CASSRDRGNEKLFF
DNA: TGTGCCAGCAGCCGGGACAGGGGGAATGAAAAACTGTTTTTT

D: -
size: -
J: TRBJ1-6
V: TRBV6-1
length: 16
CDR3: CASSDLGRRDNSPLHF
DNA: TGTGCCAGCAGTGACCTGGGGCGACGAGATAATTCACCCCTCCACTTT

D: -
size: -
J: TRBJ1-4
V: TRBV29-1
length: 13
CDR3: CSVQGGPSEKLFF
DNA: TGCAGCGTCCAAGGCGGACCTAGCGAAAAACTGTTTTTT

D: -
size: -
J: TRBJ1-1
V: TRBV7-9
length: 13
CDR3: CASSPRLNTEAFF
DNA: TGTGCCAGCAGCCCCCGACTGAACACTGAAGCTTTCTTT

D: -
size: -
J: TRBJ2-6
V: TRBV10-2
length: 13
CDR3: CASMGSGANVLTF
DNA: TGCGCCAGCATGGGCTCTGGGGCCAACGTCCTGACTTTC

D: -
size: -
J: TRBJ2-3
V: TRBV6-5
length: 14
CDR3: CASNLQGSTDTQYF
DNA: TGTGCCAGCAATTTACAGGGTTCCACAGATACGCAGTATTTT

D: -
size: -
J: TRBJ1-6
V: TRBV27
length: 14
CDR3: CASSEGYYNSPLHF
DNA: TGTGCCAGCAGTGAGGGGTACTATAATTCACCCCTCCACTTT

D: TRBD1
size: few
J: TRBJ1-1
V: TRBV7-9
length: 16
CDR3: CASSLVRTGRATEAFF
DNA: TGTGCCAGCAGCTTAGTTCGGACAGGGAGGGCAACTGAAGCTTTCTTT

D: TRBD1
size: -
J: TRBJ2-7
V: TRBV13
length: 16
CDR3: CASSLVMGQGDYEQYF
DNA: TGTGCCAGCAGCCTCGTTATGGGACAGGGCGACTACGAGCAGTACTTC

D: -
size: -
J: TRBJ1-1
V: TRBV2
length: 15
CDR3: CASSDNHRATGSPFF
DNA: TGTGCCAGCAGCGATAATCACCGGGCCACAGGGAGCCCTTTCTTT

D: -
size: -
J: TRBJ2-2
V: TRBV19
length: 13
CDR3: CASNKPGTGELFF
DNA: TGTGCCAGTAACAAACCGGGGACCGGGGAGCTGTTTTTT

D: TRBD2
size: -
J: TRBJ2-7
V: TRBV7-6
length: 17
CDR3: CASSLGLGTSGDHEQYF
DNA: TGTGCCAGCAGCTTAGGTCTCGGGACTAGCGGGGACCACGAGCAGTACTTC

D: TRBD2
size: few
J: TRBJ2-1
V: TRBV5-1
length: 16
CDR3: CASSPPEGSGLNEQFF
DNA: TGCGCCAGCAGTCCCCCGGAGGGTAGCGGGCTCAATGAGCAGTTCTTC

D: -
size: -
J: TRBJ2-1
V: TRBV6-1
length: 11
CDR3: CASVGVHEQFF
DNA: TGTGCCAGCGTGGGGGTGCATGAGCAGTTCTTC

D: TRBD2
size: few
J: TRBJ2-2
V: TRBV5-1
length: 15
CDR3: CASSLSAGGTGELFF
DNA: TGCGCCAGCAGCTTGTCTGCGGGAGGAACCGGGGAGCTGTTTTTT

D: TRBD2
size: -
J: TRBJ2-1
V: TRBV27
length: 13
CDR3: CASSRAGRNEQFF
DNA: TGTGCCAGCAGCCGAGCGGGGAGGAATGAGCAGTTCTTC

D: TRBD1
size: -
J: TRBJ1-1
V: TRBV18
length: 12
CDR3: CASSQNAGGAFF
DNA: TGTGCCAGCTCACAAAACGCAGGGGGAGCTTTCTTT

D: -
size: few
J: TRBJ1-1
V: TRBV30
length: 14
CDR3: CAWSIPGVNTEAFF
DNA: TGTGCCTGGAGTATCCCAGGGGTGAACACTGAAGCTTTCTTT

D: -
size: -
J: TRBJ1-5
V: TRBV27
length: 16
CDR3: CASSLIGQEGNQPQHF
DNA: TGTGCCAGCAGTTTAATCGGGCAAGAGGGCAATCAGCCCCAGCATTTT

D: -
size: -
J: TRBJ1-6
V: TRBV6-5
length: 15
CDR3: CASSYDDPGGRPLHF
DNA: TGTGCCAGCAGTTACGACGACCCGGGGGGGCGGCCCCTCCACTTT

D: -
size: -
J: TRBJ2-1
V: TRBV30
length: 15
CDR3: CAWSSSATAYNEQFF
DNA: TGTGCCTGGAGTTCCTCGGCGACAGCCTACAATGAGCAGTTCTTC

D: -
size: -
J: TRBJ2-2
V: TRBV6-5
length: 14
CDR3: CASNRDESYGELFF
DNA: TGTGCCAGCAACCGAGACGAATCGTACGGGGAGCTGTTTTTT

D: -
size: -
J: TRBJ1-2
V: TRBV9
length: 12
CDR3: CASGGSNYGYTF
DNA: TGTGCCAGCGGTGGTAGTAACTATGGCTACACCTTC

D: TRBD2
size: -
J: TRBJ2-5
V: TRBV29-1
length: 17
CDR3: CSALLLWTGGPSETQYF
DNA: TGCAGCGCGCTGTTGTTGTGGACGGGGGGGCCGTCAGAGACCCAGTACTTC

D: -
size: -
J: TRBJ2-7
V: TRBV9
length: 11
CDR3: CASGIPNEQYF
DNA: TGTGCCAGCGGTATACCGAACGAGCAGTACTTC

D: -
size: few
J: TRBJ2-1
V: TRBV10-1
length: 14
CDR3: CASSESLGGNEQFF
DNA: TGCGCCAGCAGTGAGTCTTTGGGGGGCAATGAGCAGTTCTTC

D: -
size: -
J: TRBJ1-4
V: TRBV18
length: 15
CDR3: CASSRDRATNEKLFF
DNA: TGTGCCAGCTCACGGGACCGAGCAACTAATGAAAAACTGTTTTTT

D: TRBD1
size: -
J: TRBJ1-1
V: TRBV5-1
length: 17
CDR3: CASSLGSGGTGNTEAFF
DNA: TGCGCCAGCAGCTTGGGTTCAGGGGGCACGGGGAACACTGAAGCTTTCTTT

D: -
size: -
J: TRBJ2-2
V: TRBV30
length: 14
CDR3: CAWSLRAATGELFF
DNA: TGTGCCTGGAGTCTACGGGCGGCCACCGGGGAGCTGTTTTTT

D: -
size: -
J: TRBJ1-5
V: TRBV5-1
length: 13
CDR3: CASSLAVDQPQHF
DNA: TGCGCCAGCAGCTTGGCCGTCGATCAGCCCCAGCATTTT

D: TRBD2
size: -
J: TRBJ2-2
V: TRBV4-2
length: 16
CDR3: CASSQTSAANTGELFF
DNA: TGTGCCAGCAGCCAGACTAGCGCCGCGAACACCGGGGAGCTGTTTTTT

D: TRBD2
size: -
J: TRBJ2-3
V: TRBV2
length: 14
CDR3: CASRSASGADTQYF
DNA: TGTGCCAGCAGGTCGGCTAGCGGGGCGGATACGCAGTATTTT

D: -
size: -
J: TRBJ1-1
V: TRBV13
length: 14
CDR3: CASSVLGLNTEAFF
DNA: TGTGCCAGCAGCGTCCTCGGGTTGAACACTGAAGCTTTCTTT

D: -
size: -
J: TRBJ1-6
V: TRBV27
length: 15
CDR3: CASSLRGGRNSPLHF
DNA: TGTGCCAGCAGTTTAAGGGGAGGTCGTAATTCACCCCTCCACTTT

D: TRBD1
size: few
J: TRBJ1-2
V: TRBV29-1
length: 13
CDR3: CSVEDRGQNGYTF
DNA: TGCAGCGTGGAGGACAGGGGGCAGAATGGCTACACCTTC